The TCR beta chain described here comes from a study of post-analysis software for immune sequencing data. This clonotype was counted only a few times. Its target is unknown. Study-wide findings and caveats: Controls had lower frequencies than patients of about 5 TRBV segments, which included TRBV5-6, TRBV5-1 and TRBV20-1.

Incorporated into the TCR beta cDNA libraries were unique molecular identifiers, which served to reduce PCR and sequencing biases. TCRdb processed the PCR reads anew with MiXCR; each CDR3 protein has one entry. The sample lists 450,000 to 650,000 distinct CDR3 sequences; 40% to 50% were seen once. Trimming removed 6 bases at V and 3 bases at J, with 17 bases between. Germline-derived CDR1 and CDR2 are SGHRS and YFSETQ. This CDR3 is built from 15 residues. This TCR came from a girl aged 5-17 years with multiple sclerosis. The sample taken for sequencing was blood. The J gene is TRBJ2-3, the V gene TRBV5-1; D is possibly TRBD1 (6 bases). The CDR3 coding sequence is TGCGCCAGCACCTCACGAGGGGGTATTACAGATACGCAGTATTTT. Translating gives CASTSRGGITDTQYF.